This T cell receptor beta chain emerged from a study of STAT5B mutations in CD4+ large granular lymphocyte leukemia. Here immunoSEQ multiplex PCR was the method, and the copy in TCRdb shows in-frame clones only, minus some. This sample has fewer than 45,000 clones, with 75% to 85% found just once. Whole-study results and caveats: Without HLA matching, higher CD4+ than CD8+ T-LGLL clonality could reflect small sample size.

Per the germline V gene, CDR1 is DFQATT and CDR2 is SNEGSKA (reference sequence). V gave up 2 bases and J gave up 4 bases, with 6 bases separating them. The CDR3 spans 11 residues. In regard to this clone: Antigen unknown.

This chain joins TRBV20-1 and TRBJ2-7; D unclear. This receptor was taken from a human donor in good health. Sequenced material: CD4+ T cells from blood buffy coats. The CDR3 bases are TGCAGTGCTAGATCCGGGTACGAGCAGTACTTC. Protein sequence: CSARSGYEQYF.